The 6 T cell receptor beta chains in this list originate from one sample, sequenced in a study of blood T cell repertoires in COVID-19 (dated by TCRdb to about 2020). Receptor libraries were prepared by the immunoSEQ multiplex PCR assay. TCRdb retrieved this table from immuneACCESS and kept in-frame rearrangements only. Not all clones are present; in checked studies, unresolved V genes account for under half, and no reason is known for the remainder. This sample gives some 140,000 clones in total; roughly 80% of them show up just once. The ten largest clones capture about 1.3% of the sample. Sequencing used peripheral blood. The receptors originated from a man aged 55-75 years with acute or convalescent COVID-19.

The chain has TRBV19 and TRBJ1-2; 9 bases align to TRBD1. The ends lost 6 bases at V and 6 bases at J; junction bases unmatched: 8. The CDR3 length is 14 residues. Germline CDR1 and CDR2: LNHDA and SQIVND (reference sequence). The CDR3 DNA reads as TGTGCCAGTAGAGGGACAGGGCAAAGGGATGGCTACACCTTC. Translated, it gives CASRGTGQRDGYTF.

The chain recombines TRBV9 with TRBJ1-2; 7 bases are shared with TRBD1. This CDR3 comprises 13 residues. CDR1 SGDLS and CDR2 YYNGEE come from the germline V gene. V lost 4 bases and J lost 4; bases outside the gene matches: 4. The CDR3 coding sequence is TGTGCCAGCAGCCCCCGGGACAGCTATGGCTACACCTTC. It codes for CASSPRDSYGYTF.

The chain is built from TRBV5-6 and TRBJ1-1; D is ambiguous. Trimming shortened V by 1 base and J by 1 base, and 11 bases separated the two germline ends. Germline CDR1 reads SGHDT; CDR2 reads YYEEEE. The CDR3 spans 15 residues. The CDR3: CASSLLNARNTEAFF. As DNA, the CDR3 is TGTGCCAGCAGCTTGTTAAATGCCAGGAACACTGAAGCTTTCTTT.

The chain is built from TRBV11-2 and TRBJ2-3; D might be TRBD1 (5 bases). Per the germline V gene, CDR1 is SGHAT and CDR2 is FQNNGV. The CDR3 spans 15 residues. The V and J ends lost 2 bases and 2 bases respectively, with 11 bases between them. CDR3 sequence reads: CASSLQGLSTDTQYF. The CDR3 DNA reads as TGTGCCAGCAGCTTACAGGGTTTGTCCACAGATACGCAGTATTTT.

The chain recombines TRBV3-1 (or the pseudogene TRBV3-2) with TRBJ1-3, with D possibly being TRBD1 (5 bases). This CDR3 has 15 amino acids. Per the germline V gene, CDR1 is LGHDT and CDR2 is YNNKEL (reference sequence). V gave up 4 bases and J gave up 0 bases, with 10 bases separating them. As DNA, the CDR3 is TGTGCCAGCAGCCGCGGACAAAGCTCTGGAAACACCATATATTTT. Amino acid sequence: CASSRGQSSGNTIYF.

The chain combines TRBV6-5 with TRBJ1-5, with D unresolved. The CDR3 has 15 residues. Germline CDR1 MNHEY, CDR2 SVGAGI. V was trimmed by 6 bases and J by 2 bases, leaving 14 bases between them. The CDR3 nucleotides read TGTGCCAGCAGCAACGCAGGTGTCGGCAATCAGCCCCAGCATTTT. Translating gives CASSNAGVGNQPQHF.